This T cell receptor (beta chain) was obtained from a study of cytomegalovirus exposure and HLA in healthy donors. Use of 60 Vbeta and 13 Jbeta primers characterized the PCR. Using immunoSEQ multiplex PCR, the repertoire was profiled, and TCRdb retains in-frame clones only, with some absent. Among over 150,000 clones listed, roughly 88% were seen once. Trimming at V came to 4 bases and at J to 7 bases, leaving 6 bases not matched to a gene. This CDR3 has 13 residues. The germline V gene has CDR1 SGHRS and CDR2 YFSETQ. This TCR came from a boy aged 2-9 years in good health and CMV-seronegative. This chain links TRBV5-1 with TRBJ2-7; 9 bases are a match to TRBD2. The sample was PBMCs. The CDR3 DNA reads as TGCGCCAGCAGCACGGGACTAGCAAGGGAGCAGTACTTC. The encoded protein is CASSTGLAREQYF.